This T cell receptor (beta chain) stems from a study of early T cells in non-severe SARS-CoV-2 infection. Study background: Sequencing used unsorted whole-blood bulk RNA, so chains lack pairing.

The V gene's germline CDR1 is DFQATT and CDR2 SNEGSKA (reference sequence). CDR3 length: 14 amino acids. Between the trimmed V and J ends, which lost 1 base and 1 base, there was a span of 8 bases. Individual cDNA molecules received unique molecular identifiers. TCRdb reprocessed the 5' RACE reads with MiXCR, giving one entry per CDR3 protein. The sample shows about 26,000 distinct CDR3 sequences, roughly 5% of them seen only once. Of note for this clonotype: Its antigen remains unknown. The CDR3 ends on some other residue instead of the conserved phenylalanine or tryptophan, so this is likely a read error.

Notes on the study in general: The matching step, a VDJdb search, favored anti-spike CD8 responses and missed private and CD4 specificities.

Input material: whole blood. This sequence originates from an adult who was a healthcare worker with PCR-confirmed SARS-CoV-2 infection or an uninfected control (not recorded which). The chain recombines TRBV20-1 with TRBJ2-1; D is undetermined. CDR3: CSARVAESYNEQFL. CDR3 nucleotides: TGCAGTGCTAGAGTTGCCGAATCCTACAATGAGCAGTTCCTC.